Below, one T cell receptor (beta chain) is given with its context. Its antigen is as yet unknown. Germline CDR1 reads MNHNS; CDR2 reads SASEGT. The CDR3 is 14 residues long. Trimming took off 5 bases at V and 11 bases at J, with 21 bases between the two ends. The data were taken from a study of glioma-infiltrating T cells. Study-level findings and limits: Only very few CDR3 sequences appeared in both tissue and blood.

TCR alpha and beta CDR3 regions were amplified from RNA using iRepertoire nested multiplex PCR. One-step reverse transcription and amplification started from approximately 100-400 ng of tissue mRNA or PBMC total RNA. From the multiplex PCR reads, TCRdb called clonotypes with MiXCR, one entry per CDR3 protein. The table lists over 120,000 distinct CDR3 sequences, about 39% of them singletons. Sequences were obtained from glioma tissue, nonneoplastic brain tissue, or PBMCs (not recorded which). This TCR derives from a human donor with low-grade glioma or glioblastoma, undergoing nonglioma brain surgery, or in good health (not recorded which). The genes are TRBV6-1 and TRBJ1-1; D is perhaps TRBD1 (6 bases). This CDR3 reads CASSTIGGQGDAFF. Written as DNA, the CDR3 is TGTGCCAGCAGTACCATAGGGGGGCAGGGTGATGCTTTCTTT.